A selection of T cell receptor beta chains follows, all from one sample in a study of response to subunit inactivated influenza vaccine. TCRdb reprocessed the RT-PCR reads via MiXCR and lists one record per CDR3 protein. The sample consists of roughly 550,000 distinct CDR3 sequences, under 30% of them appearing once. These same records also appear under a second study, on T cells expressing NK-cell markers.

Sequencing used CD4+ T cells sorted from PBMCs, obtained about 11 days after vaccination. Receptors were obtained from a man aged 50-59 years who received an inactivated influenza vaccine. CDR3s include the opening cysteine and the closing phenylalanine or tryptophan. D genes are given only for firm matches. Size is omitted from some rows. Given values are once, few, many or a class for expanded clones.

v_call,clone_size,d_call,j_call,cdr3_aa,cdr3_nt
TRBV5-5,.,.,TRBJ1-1,CASSLVPGEGTEAFF,TGTGCCAGCAGCTTGGTACCTGGGGAGGGAACTGAAGCTTTCTTT
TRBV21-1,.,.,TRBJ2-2,CASSSRDAQTGELFF,TGTGCCAGCAGCTCCCGGGACGCACAGACCGGGGAGCTGTTTTTT
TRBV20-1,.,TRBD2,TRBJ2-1,CSASFRRGCLEQFF,TGCAGTGCTAGTTTCCGGCGGGGGTGCCTTGAGCAGTTCTTC
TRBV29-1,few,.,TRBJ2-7,CSVDGGRKSEQYF,TGCAGCGTTGATGGGGGGCGAAAGTCCGAGCAGTACTTC
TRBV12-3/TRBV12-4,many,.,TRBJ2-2,CASSPLGSGELFF,TGTGCCAGCAGTCCCTTAGGGTCCGGGGAGCTGTTTTTT
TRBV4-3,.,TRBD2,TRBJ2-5,CASSQEAGGAGGQYF,TGCGCCAGCAGCCAAGAGGCCGGGGGGGCCGGGGGCCAGTACTTC
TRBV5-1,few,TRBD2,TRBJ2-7,CASSLGLAGNYEQYF,TGCGCCAGCAGCTTGGGGCTAGCGGGGAACTACGAGCAGTACTTC
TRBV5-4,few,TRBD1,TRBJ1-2,CASSPPAGTAHNYGYTF,TGTGCCAGCAGCCCACCTGCGGGGACAGCACATAACTATGGCTACACCTTC
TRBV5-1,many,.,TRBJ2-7,CASSSTLGGPYEQYF,TGCGCCAGCAGCTCAACATTGGGGGGCCCCTACGAGCAGTACTTC
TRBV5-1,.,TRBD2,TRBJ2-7,CASSQRSGGYEQYF,TGCGCCAGCAGCCAACGAAGCGGGGGCTACGAGCAGTACTTC
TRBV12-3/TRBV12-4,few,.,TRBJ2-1,CASSLRGGGGNEQFF,TGTGCCAGCAGTTTGCGTGGAGGGGGAGGAAATGAGCAGTTCTTC
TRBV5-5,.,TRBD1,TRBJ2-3,CASSPTGWFTDTQYF,TGTGCCAGCAGCCCGACAGGGTGGTTCACAGATACGCAGTATTTT
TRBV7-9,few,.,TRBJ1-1,CASSYEGLGTEAFF,TGTGCCAGCAGCTATGAGGGTTTAGGCACTGAAGCTTTCTTT
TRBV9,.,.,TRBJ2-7,CARPGLAYEQYF,TGTGCCAGACCGGGCCTAGCCTACGAGCAGTACTTC
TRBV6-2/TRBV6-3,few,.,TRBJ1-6,CASSYDGRQNYSPLHF,TGTGCCAGCAGTTACGACGGTCGACAGAACTATTCACCCCTCCACTTT
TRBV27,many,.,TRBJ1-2,CASSPLGQGSNYGYTF,TGTGCCAGCAGTCCGCTGGGACAAGGGAGCAACTATGGCTACACCTTC
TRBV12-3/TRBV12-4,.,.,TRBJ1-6,CASSVTGGRRPFGSPLHF,TGTGCCAGCAGTGTGACCGGAGGGAGGCGCCCTTTCGGTTCACCCCTCCACTTT
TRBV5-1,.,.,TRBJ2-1,CASSLAPSNNEQFF,TGCGCCAGCAGCTTGGCTCCAAGCAACAATGAGCAGTTCTTC
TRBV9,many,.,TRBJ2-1,CASSVGSLNEQFF,TGTGCCAGCAGCGTAGGTAGCCTCAATGAGCAGTTCTTC
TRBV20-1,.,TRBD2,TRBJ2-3,CSTKSASGTTDTQYF,TGCAGTACTAAGTCCGCCAGCGGGACTACAGATACGCAGTATTTT
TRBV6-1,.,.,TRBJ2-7,CASSVDGESGYEQYF,TGTGCCAGCAGTGTTGACGGGGAAAGTGGGTACGAGCAGTACTTC
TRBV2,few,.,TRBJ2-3,CASSAQDLSTDTQYF,TGTGCCAGCAGTGCTCAGGACCTTAGCACAGATACGCAGTATTTT
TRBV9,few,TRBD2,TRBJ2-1,CASSTAGLASDEQFF,TGTGCCAGCAGCACAGCGGGACTAGCGTCCGATGAGCAGTTCTTC
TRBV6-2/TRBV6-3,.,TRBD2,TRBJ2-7,CASSYSRGASYEQYF,TGTGCCAGCAGTTACTCGCGGGGGGCGTCCTACGAGCAGTACTTC
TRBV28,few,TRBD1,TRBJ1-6,CASSFLDRGSSPLHF,TGTGCCAGCAGTTTCCTCGACAGGGGGAGTTCACCCCTCCACTTT
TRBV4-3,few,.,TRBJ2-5,CASSQEADRFPGAQYF,TGCGCCAGCAGCCAAGAGGCGGACAGATTCCCAGGGGCCCAGTACTTC
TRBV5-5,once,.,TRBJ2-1,CASSVPGVWDEQFF,TGTGCCAGCAGCGTACCGGGCGTATGGGATGAGCAGTTCTTC
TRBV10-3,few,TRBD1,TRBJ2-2,CAISEPTGVVFF,TGTGCCATCAGTGAGCCGACAGGGGTGGTGTTTTTT
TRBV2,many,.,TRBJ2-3,CASRGDITRGDTQYF,TGTGCCAGCAGGGGGGACATTACAAGGGGAGATACGCAGTATTTT
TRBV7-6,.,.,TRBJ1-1,CASSLATRTVNTEAFF,TGTGCCAGCAGCTTAGCGACCCGGACAGTTAACACTGAAGCTTTCTTT
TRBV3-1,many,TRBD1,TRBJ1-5,CASSLTGASNQPQHF,TGTGCCAGCAGCTTGACAGGGGCTAGCAATCAGCCCCAGCATTTT
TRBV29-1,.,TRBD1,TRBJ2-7,CSAIGQGAAYEQYF,TGCAGCGCGATCGGGCAGGGGGCGGCCTACGAGCAGTACTTC
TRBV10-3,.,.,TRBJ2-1,CAISEGMTSSNEQFF,TGTGCCATCAGTGAGGGGATGACTAGTTCGAATGAGCAGTTCTTC
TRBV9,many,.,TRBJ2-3,CASSDTTDTQYF,TGTGCCAGCAGCGACACCACAGATACGCAGTATTTT
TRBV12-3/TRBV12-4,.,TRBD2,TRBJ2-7,CASSFFGLVAEQYF,TGTGCCAGCAGTTTTTTTGGACTAGTGGCCGAGCAGTACTTC
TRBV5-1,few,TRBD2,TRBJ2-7,CASSRTSGSASSYEQYF,TGCGCCAGCAGCCGGACTAGCGGGAGCGCTAGCTCCTACGAGCAGTACTTC
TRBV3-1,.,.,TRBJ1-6,CALGGRNLSPLHF,TGTGCCCTTGGGGGACGGAACCTTTCACCCCTCCACTTT
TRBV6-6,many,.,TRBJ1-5,CASKQGYQPQHF,TGTGCCAGCAAACAGGGTTATCAGCCCCAGCATTTT
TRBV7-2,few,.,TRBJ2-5,CASSLGGGGKTQYF,TGTGCCAGCAGCTTAGGTGGAGGGGGAAAGACCCAGTACTTC
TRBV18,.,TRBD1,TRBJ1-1,CASSLQGVGSTEAFF,TGTGCCAGCTCACTACAGGGGGTTGGGAGCACTGAAGCTTTCTTT
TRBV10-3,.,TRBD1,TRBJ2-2,CAISAGQGITGELFF,TGTGCCATCAGTGCGGGACAGGGGATAACCGGGGAGCTGTTTTTT
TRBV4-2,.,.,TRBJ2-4,CASSQAGDKNIQYF,TGTGCCAGCAGCCAAGCAGGGGACAAAAACATTCAGTACTTC
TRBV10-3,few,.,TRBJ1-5,CAISGGDQPQHF,TGTGCCATCAGTGGAGGGGATCAGCCCCAGCATTTT
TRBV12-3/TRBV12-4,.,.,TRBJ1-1,CASSRRQRGSTEAFF,TGTGCCAGCAGCCGAAGGCAGCGGGGGAGCACTGAAGCTTTCTTT
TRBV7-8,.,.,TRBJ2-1,CASNSGTDEQFF,TGTGCCAGCAACTCGGGGACCGATGAGCAGTTCTTC
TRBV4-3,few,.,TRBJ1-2,CASSQDLGGAMAYGYTF,TGCGCCAGCAGCCAAGATTTAGGGGGGGCGATGGCCTATGGCTACACCTTC
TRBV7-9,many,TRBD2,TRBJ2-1,CASSFRGSGRGIF,TGTGCCAGCAGCTTTCGTGGTAGCGGGAGAGGGATCTTC
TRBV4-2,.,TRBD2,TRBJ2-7,CASSQVLERGIYEQYF,TGTGCCAGCAGCCAAGTTCTGGAGCGGGGGATCTACGAGCAGTACTTC
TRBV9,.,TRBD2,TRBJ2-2,CASSRLAENTGELFF,TGTGCCAGCAGCAGACTAGCGGAGAACACCGGGGAGCTGTTTTTT
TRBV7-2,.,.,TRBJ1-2,CASSPLVGSDGYTF,TGTGCCAGCAGCCCACTGGTGGGTTCGGATGGCTACACCTTC
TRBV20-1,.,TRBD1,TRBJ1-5,CSAIQGGAQHF,TGCAGTGCTATACAGGGGGGAGCCCAGCATTTT
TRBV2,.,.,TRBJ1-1,CASTSLWGTEAFF,TGTGCCAGCACCTCCCTCTGGGGTACTGAAGCTTTCTTT
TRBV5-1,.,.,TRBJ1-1,CASSEGWDTEAFF,TGCGCCAGCAGCGAAGGGTGGGACACTGAAGCTTTCTTT